This entry is about one TCR beta chain. The sample comes from a study of OX40 agonist ivuxolimab in advanced cancers. The assay was immunoSEQ multiplex PCR, and TCRdb's table has in-frame clones only and misses some. The data show about 60,000 clones, around nine tenths seen once. In germline, CDR1 is SGHNT, CDR2 YYREEE (reference sequence). The V and J ends lost 4 bases and 5 bases, in that order; junction bases with no gene match: 8. The CDR3 runs to 14 residues. No patient had autoimmune disease or received systemic immunosuppression. The sequencing here drew on CD4+ or CD8+ T cells sorted from blood, taken in a trial of the OX40 agonist ivuxolimab. The chain links TRBV5-4 to TRBJ2-5, with 7 bases lining up with TRBD1. The sequence derives from an adult with an advanced solid tumor such as melanoma, head and neck, liver or kidney cancer. In nucleotides, the CDR3 is TGTGCCAGCAGCCCCCGTTCCAGGGGGGAGACCCAGTACTTC. As protein: CASSPRSRGETQYF. The complete variable domain, with remaining parts taken from reference TRBV5-4 and TRBJ2-5, reads ETGVTQSPTHLIKTRGQQVTLRCSSQSGHNTVSWYQQALGQGPQFIFQYYREEENGRGNFPPRFSGLQFPNYSSELNVNALELDDSALYLCASSPRSRGETQYFGPGTRLLVL.